This TCR beta chain was obtained from a study of cytomegalovirus exposure and HLA in healthy donors. Study-wide background: Genetic ancestry analysis placed approximately 79% of the 350 to 500 donors that were genotyped in the Caucasian-associated cluster.

Germline CDR1 SGHRS, CDR2 YFSETQ. There are 13 residues in the CDR3. Of note for this clone: Its specificity is unknown.

Overall study findings and caveats: According to the study, 150 to 200 TCR beta chains were cytomegalovirus-associated.

Primers: 60 Vbeta forward and 13 Jbeta reverse. The method was immunoSEQ multiplex PCR; TCRdb's version includes in-frame clones alone and lacks a portion of them. The sample consists of over 150,000 clones, roughly 80% of them appearing once. What was sequenced was PBMCs. The chain recombines TRBV5-1 with TRBJ2-5; D unclear. The end of the DNA aligns better with TRBJ2-7, so the J call may be wrong. The sequence was collected from a human donor in good health. The CDR3 region is CASSLSFSYEQYF. Written as DNA, the CDR3 is TGCGCCAGCAGCTTATCATTCTCCTACGAGCAGTACTTC.